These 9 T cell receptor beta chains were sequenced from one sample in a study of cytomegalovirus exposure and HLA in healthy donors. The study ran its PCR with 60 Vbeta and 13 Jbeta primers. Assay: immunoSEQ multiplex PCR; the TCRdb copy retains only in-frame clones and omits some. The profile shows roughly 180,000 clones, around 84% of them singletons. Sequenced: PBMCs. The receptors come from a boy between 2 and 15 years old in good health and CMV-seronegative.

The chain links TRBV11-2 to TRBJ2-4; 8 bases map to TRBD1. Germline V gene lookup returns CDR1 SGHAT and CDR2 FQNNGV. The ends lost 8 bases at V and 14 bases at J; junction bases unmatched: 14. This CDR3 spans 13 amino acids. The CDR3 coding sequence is TGTGCCAGCCGTCTTATGCAGACAGGGGTGAAGTACTTC. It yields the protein CASRLMQTGVKYF.

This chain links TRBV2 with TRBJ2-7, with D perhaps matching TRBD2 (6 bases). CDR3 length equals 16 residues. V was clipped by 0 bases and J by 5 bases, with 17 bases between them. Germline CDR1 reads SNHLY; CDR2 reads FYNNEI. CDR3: CASSEARTSSRDEQYF. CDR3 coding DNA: TGTGCCAGCAGTGAAGCGCGAACTAGCAGTCGGGACGAGCAGTACTTC.

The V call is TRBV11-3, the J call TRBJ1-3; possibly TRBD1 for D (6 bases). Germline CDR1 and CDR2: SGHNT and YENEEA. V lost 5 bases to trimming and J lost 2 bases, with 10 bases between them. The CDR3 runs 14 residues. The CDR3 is CASSRTGPGNTIYF. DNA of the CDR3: TGTGCCAGCAGCAGAACAGGGCCTGGAAACACCATATATTTT.

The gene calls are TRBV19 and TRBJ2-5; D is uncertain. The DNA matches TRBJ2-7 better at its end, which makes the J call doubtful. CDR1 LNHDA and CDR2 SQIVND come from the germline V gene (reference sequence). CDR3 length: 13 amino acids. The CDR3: CASSIAQSYEQYF. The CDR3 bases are TGTGCCAGTAGTATAGCACAGTCCTACGAGCAGTACTTC.

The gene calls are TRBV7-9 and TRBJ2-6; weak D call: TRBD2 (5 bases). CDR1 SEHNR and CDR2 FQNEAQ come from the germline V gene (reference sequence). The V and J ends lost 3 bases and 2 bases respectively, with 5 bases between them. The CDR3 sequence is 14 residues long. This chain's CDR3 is CASSLRAGANVLTF. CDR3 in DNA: TGTGCCAGCAGCTTGAGGGCTGGGGCCAACGTCCTGACTTTC. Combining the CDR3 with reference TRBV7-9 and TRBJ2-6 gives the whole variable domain DTGVSQNPRHKITKRGQNVTFRCDPISEHNRLYWYRQTLGQGPEFLTYFQNEAQLEKSRLLSDRFSAERPKGSFSTLEIQRTEQGDSAMYLCASSLRAGANVLTFGAGSRLTVL.

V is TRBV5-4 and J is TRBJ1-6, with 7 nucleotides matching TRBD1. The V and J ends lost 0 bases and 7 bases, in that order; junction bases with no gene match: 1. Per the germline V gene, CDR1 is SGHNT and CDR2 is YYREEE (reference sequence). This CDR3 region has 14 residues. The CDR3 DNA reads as TGTGCCAGCAGCTTGGAACAGGGGAATTCACCCCTCCACTTT. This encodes CASSLEQGNSPLHF.

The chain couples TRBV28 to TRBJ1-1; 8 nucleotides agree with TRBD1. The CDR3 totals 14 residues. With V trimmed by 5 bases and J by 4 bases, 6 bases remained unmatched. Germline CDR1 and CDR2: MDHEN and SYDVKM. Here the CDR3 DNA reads TGTGCCAGCAGTGTGACAGGGGATGGCACTGAAGCTTTCTTT. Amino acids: CASSVTGDGTEAFF.

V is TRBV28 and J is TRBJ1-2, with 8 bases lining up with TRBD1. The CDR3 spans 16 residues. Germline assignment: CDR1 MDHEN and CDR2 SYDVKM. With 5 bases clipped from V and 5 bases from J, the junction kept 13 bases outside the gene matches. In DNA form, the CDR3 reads TGTGCCAGCAGTGGGCCATCCGGACAGGGAGAATATGGCTACACCTTC. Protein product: CASSGPSGQGEYGYTF.

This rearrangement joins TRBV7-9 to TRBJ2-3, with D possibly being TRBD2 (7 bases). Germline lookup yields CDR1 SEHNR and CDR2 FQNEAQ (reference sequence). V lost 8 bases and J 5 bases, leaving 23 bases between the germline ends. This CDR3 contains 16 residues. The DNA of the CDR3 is TGTGCCAGCTCTATCGACCGGGGGGCCGTTGTAGATACGCAGTATTTT. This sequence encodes CASSIDRGAVVDTQYF.